The clone carrying this TCR beta chain appeared once. Its target is unknown. This entry comes from a study of cytomegalovirus exposure and HLA in healthy donors. Vbeta (60) and Jbeta (13) primers were used in the PCR. Measured with immunoSEQ multiplex PCR; TCRdb has only the in-frame clones, and not every one. The sample includes approximately 110,000 clones, about four fifths of them seen just once. Notes on the study in general: A later analysis reportedly identified an Asian-associated ancestry cluster as carrying fewer N-insertions than the 666-donor mean.

The germline V and J ends were trimmed by 4 bases and 3 bases, with 10 bases remaining between them. Germline CDR1 MNHEY, CDR2 SMNVEV (reference sequence). The CDR3 length is 13 residues. This sequence originates from a man aged 30 to 39 in good health and CMV-seronegative. This chain uses TRBV27 with TRBJ2-7; the D gene is possibly TRBD1 (6 bases). Sequenced sample: PBMCs. The CDR3 bases are TGTGCCAGCAGTTCCGGACAGTTCTACGAGCAGTACTTC. The encoded protein is CASSSGQFYEQYF.